Sequencing of this TCR beta chain was carried out in a study of blood T cell repertoires in COVID-19. The ends were cut back, 1 base at V and 1 base at J, with 10 bases in the middle. CDR1 SGHVS and CDR2 FQNEAQ come from the germline V gene. The CDR3 is made up of 15 amino acids. Only in-frame clones appear in the TCRdb table, and some are missing; sequencing was by immunoSEQ multiplex PCR. The sample records approximately 210,000 clones, about 89% being singletons. The genes are TRBV7-8 and TRBJ1-1; D unclear. The sequenced sample was peripheral blood. This receptor was taken from a woman in her thirties or forties with acute or convalescent COVID-19. The CDR3 bases are TGTGCCAGCAGCTTAGGTATCCAGTCGAACACTGAAGCTTTCTTT. Translated: CASSLGIQSNTEAFF. Based on the CDR3 plus reference TRBV7-8 and TRBJ1-1, the full variable domain is GAGVSQSPRYKVAKRGQDVALRCDPISGHVSLFWYQQALGQGPEFLTYFQNEAQLDKSGLPSDRFFAERPEGSVSTLKIQRTQQEDSAVYLCASSLGIQSNTEAFFGQGTRLTVV.